This T cell receptor (beta chain) comes out of a study of T cells in Graves' hyperthyroidism and ophthalmopathy. Study-level results: Among thyroid clonotypes expanded above 0.001, most also appeared in blood. Separation of ophthalmopathy from stable hyperthyroidism was achieved by a 13 V-J model.

This clonotype was counted many times. Antigen: not known. Diagnostic assessment was based on clinical symptoms, serum thyroxine and TRAb, thyroid ultrasound and orbital computed tomography. PBMCs stemmed from about 9.5 ml fresh peripheral blood. The CDR3 length is 14 residues. V dropped 4 bases and J dropped 6; count of bases not matched to a gene: 8. CDR1 and CDR2 (germline): SGHRS, YFSETQ. Using RNA transcripts as the source, TCR beta CDR3 regions were amplified. The study used the HTBI primer set for a first-round RT-PCR of the TCR CDR3. TCRdb reanalysed the multiplex PCR reads using MiXCR and keeps one entry per CDR3 protein. The sample has hundreds of thousands of distinct CDR3 sequences; around 15% are singletons.

This TCR was recovered from a woman between 45 and 60 years old with Graves' ophthalmopathy. Sequences were obtained from blood. J is TRBJ2-7 and V is TRBV5-1; 9 bases align to TRBD1. The CDR3: CASSGGLTGGEQYF. The DNA for the CDR3 is TGCGCCAGCAGCGGAGGGTTGACAGGGGGCGAGCAGTACTTC.